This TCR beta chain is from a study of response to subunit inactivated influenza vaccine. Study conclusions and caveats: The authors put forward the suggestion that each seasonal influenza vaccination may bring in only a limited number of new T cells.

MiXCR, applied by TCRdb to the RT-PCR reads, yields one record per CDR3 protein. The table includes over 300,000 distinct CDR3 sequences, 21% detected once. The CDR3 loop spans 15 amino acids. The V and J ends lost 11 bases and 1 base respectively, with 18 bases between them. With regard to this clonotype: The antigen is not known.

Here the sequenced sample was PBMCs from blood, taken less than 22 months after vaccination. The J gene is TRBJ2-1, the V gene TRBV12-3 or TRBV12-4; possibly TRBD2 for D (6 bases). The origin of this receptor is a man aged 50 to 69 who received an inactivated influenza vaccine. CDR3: CASNTALASYNEQFF. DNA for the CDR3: TGTGCCTCCAACACTGCCCTAGCGTCCTACAATGAGCAGTTCTTC.